This TCR beta chain is drawn from a study of blood T cell repertoires in COVID-19. Study summary: COVID-19 samples collected from the United States, Italy and Spain covered acute and convalescent phases.

Original methodology: Amplification from reference gene primers served as the basis for estimated nucleated cell counts. Assay: immunoSEQ multiplex PCR; the TCRdb copy retains only in-frame clones and omits some. That table is the source of V, J and clone size, and D and trimming were worked out from the DNA. The sample holds 450,000 to 600,000 clones, 75% to 90% seen once. Living in about two dozen US areas, the participants were between roughly 18 and 89 years of age. Cohorts were assigned according to the clinical history that participants reported. The germline V gene has CDR1 SGHDT and CDR2 YYEEEE. The V end lost 2 bases, the J end lost 7 bases, and 9 bases lay between the germline ends. This CDR3 is built from 12 residues.

The sample was PBMCs or T cells enriched from blood (not recorded which). The chain joins TRBV5-6 to TRBJ1-2; a weak D match, TRBD1 (5 bases). This sequence originates from a woman under 30 who had recovered from COVID-19. DNA for the CDR3: TGTGCCAGCAGCTTATCAGGGATTGGCTACACCTTC. It codes for CASSLSGIGYTF.